These 12 T cell receptor beta chains came from one sample sequenced in a study of blood T cells in healthy people across ages. A sample-barcoded 5' primer and a J-beta primer mix were used in a second PCR of about 6 to 11 cycles. One entry per CDR3 protein results from TCRdb running MiXCR on the 5' RACE reads. The sample includes 800,000 or so distinct CDR3 sequences, 46% of them seen just once. The sequencing input was blood. The receptors were sampled from an elderly man in good health.

The rearrangement uses TRBV27 and TRBJ1-1; D not resolved. Germline-derived CDR1 and CDR2 are MNHEY and SMNVEV (reference sequence). Deletions cut 0 bases from V and 6 bases from J, with 8 bases between. The CDR3 extends over 13 amino acids. The CDR3 here is CASSLSVPAEAFF. In nucleotides, the CDR3 is TGTGCCAGCAGTTTATCGGTCCCAGCTGAAGCTTTCTTT.

The chain carries TRBV10-3 and TRBJ2-1; 9 nucleotides match TRBD2. The germline CDR1 and CDR2 sequences are ENHRY and SYGVKD. J lost 7 bases, V lost 7 bases, and 5 bases had no gene match. The CDR3 consists of 13 residues. CDR3 DNA: TGTGCCATCAAGGCTAGCGGGATTAATGAGCAGTTCTTC. Amino acid sequence: CAIKASGINEQFF.

This clonotype was seen only once. The junction and the germline gene differ at one end; a read error may be behind it. The J gene is TRBJ2-5, the V gene TRBV9, with 8 bases that match TRBD2. There are 16 residues in the CDR3. In germline, CDR1 is SGDLS, CDR2 YYNGEE. The CDR3 loop is CASSVVSGGSQGTQYF. The DNA of the CDR3 is TGTGCCAGCAGCGTCGTCAGCGGGGGTTCCCAAGGGACCCAGTACTTC.

The genes are TRBV2 and TRBJ2-4; D unresolved. The assigned J gene may be wrong: the sequence end matches TRBJ2-7 better. Germline assignment: CDR1 SNHLY and CDR2 FYNNEI. The CDR3 runs 12 residues. This CDR3 is CASRRQSYEQYF. In DNA form, the CDR3 reads TGTGCCAGCAGGAGGCAGTCCTACGAGCAGTACTTC.

The chain links TRBV29-1 to TRBJ2-3; either TRBD1 or TRBD2 may fit D (5 bases each). Looked up from germline, CDR1 is SQVTM and CDR2 is ANQGSEA. There are 12 residues in the CDR3. Trimming left V 7 bases short and J 6 bases short, with 14 bases between. In nucleotides, the CDR3 is TGCAGCGACTGCCCCAGGGAGGATACGCAGTATTTT. Translating gives CSDCPREDTQYF.

The chain couples TRBV7-2 to TRBJ2-1; D not certain. CDR1 SGHTA and CDR2 FQGNSA come from the germline V gene. CDR3 length: 13 amino acids. Trimming left V 7 bases short and J 3 bases short, with 10 bases between. The CDR3 bases are TGTGCCAGCACAGCCCCACACTACAATGAGCAGTTCTTC. This encodes CASTAPHYNEQFF.

The rearrangement uses TRBV6-1 and TRBJ2-4, with a possible D match to TRBD2 (6 bases). The J call may be mistaken, given a closer DNA end match to TRBJ2-7. Germline V gives CDR1 MNHNS, CDR2 SASEGT. The CDR3 length is 13 residues. The CDR3 region is CASSETAGYEQYF. In nucleotides, the CDR3 is TGTGCCAGCAGTGAAACCGCGGGGTACGAGCAGTACTTC.

The chain couples TRBV7-2 to TRBJ2-5; 7 bases are a match to TRBD1. Per germline, CDR1 SGHTA and CDR2 FQGNSA. V was clipped by 5 bases and J by 2 bases; unmatched bases: 11. The CDR3 is 16 residues long. CDR3 bases: TGTGCCAGCAGCCCCGCTGGACAGGTAGTTCAAGAGACCCAGTACTTC. Its translation is CASSPAGQVVQETQYF.

This clonotype was seen just once. This rearrangement joins TRBV25-1 to TRBJ2-5, with D perhaps TRBD2 (5 bases). V lost 6 bases to trimming and J lost 1 base, with 15 bases between them. The CDR3 is made up of 15 amino acids. Germline V gene data show CDR1 as MGHDK and CDR2 as SYGVNS. CDR3 sequence (DNA): TGTGCCAGCAGCCGGACCGGGATTATCCAAGAGACCCAGTACTTC. Protein: CASSRTGIIQETQYF.

The chain joins TRBV20-1 to TRBJ2-4; 7 bases fit TRBD2. The end of the DNA is better explained by TRBJ2-7, so the J call may be wrong. From germline, CDR1 is DFQATT and CDR2 SNEGSKA (reference sequence). This CDR3 contains 14 residues. CDR3 protein: CSALAETSSYEQYF. CDR3 nucleotides: TGCAGTGCTCTAGCGGAGACTAGCTCCTACGAGCAGTACTTC.

This sequence joins TRBV6-6 and TRBJ1-5; D not resolved. Germline assignment: CDR1 MNHNY and CDR2 SVGAGI (reference sequence). V lost 6 bases, J lost 6 bases, and 21 bases lay in between. The CDR3 length is 16 residues. This CDR3 reads CASSRKEGGIFQPQHF. CDR3 nucleotide sequence: TGTGCCAGCAGCCGTAAAGAGGGCGGGATATTTCAGCCCCAGCATTTT.

The chain couples TRBV19 to TRBJ2-1; D call uncertain. Per the germline V gene, CDR1 is LNHDA and CDR2 is SQIVND (reference sequence). This CDR3 is 12 amino acids long. V was trimmed by 6 bases and J by 5 bases, leaving 8 bases between them. The chain's CDR3 is CASREANNEQFF. The CDR3 DNA follows: TGTGCCAGTAGAGAAGCTAACAATGAGCAGTTCTTC.